This T cell receptor beta chain was retrieved from a study of patients and donors after allogeneic stem cell transplantation. In TCRdb, the RT-PCR reads were re-called with MiXCR into one record per CDR3 protein. The sample holds roughly 190,000 distinct CDR3 sequences, around two fifths seen once. Trimming cost V 5 bases and J 6 bases; bases outside gene matches: 10. The CDR3 length is 15 residues. Sequencing was carried out using blood, either unsorted or a sorted T cell fraction (not recorded which). The origin of this receptor is a human donor who was either an allogeneic HSCT recipient or a stem cell or donor lymphocyte infusion donor (not recorded which). It is not recorded whose cells these are; they may come from a transplant donor. The chain uses TRBV12-3 or TRBV12-4 and TRBJ1-1, with 9 bases lining up with TRBD1. The CDR3: CASSTGPGQGPEAFF. Here the CDR3 DNA reads TGTGCCAGCAGTACCGGACCGGGACAGGGCCCTGAAGCTTTCTTT.